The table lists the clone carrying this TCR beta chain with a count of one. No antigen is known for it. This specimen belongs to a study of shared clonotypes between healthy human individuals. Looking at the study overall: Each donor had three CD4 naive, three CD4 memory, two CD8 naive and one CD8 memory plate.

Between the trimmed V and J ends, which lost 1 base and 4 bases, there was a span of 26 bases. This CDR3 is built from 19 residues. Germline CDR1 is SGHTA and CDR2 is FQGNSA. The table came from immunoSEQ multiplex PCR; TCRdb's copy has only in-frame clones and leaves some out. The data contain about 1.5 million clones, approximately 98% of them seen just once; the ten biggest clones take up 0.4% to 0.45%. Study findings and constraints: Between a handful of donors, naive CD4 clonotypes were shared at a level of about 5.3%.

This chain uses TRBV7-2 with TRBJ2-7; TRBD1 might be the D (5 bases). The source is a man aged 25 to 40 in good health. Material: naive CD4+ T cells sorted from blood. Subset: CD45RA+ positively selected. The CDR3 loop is CASSLVRWGAEFTRYEQYF. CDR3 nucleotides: TGTGCCAGCAGCTTAGTCCGGTGGGGCGCGGAGTTTACGCGATACGAGCAGTACTTC. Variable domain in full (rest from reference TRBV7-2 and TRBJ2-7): GAGVSQSPSNKVTEKGKDVELRCDPISGHTALYWYRQSLGQGLEFLIYFQGNSAPDKSGLPSDRFSAERTGGSVSTLTIQRTQQEDSAVYLCASSLVRWGAEFTRYEQYFGPGTRLTVT.